This entry is about one TCR beta chain. No antigen is known for it. No base qualities exist here, and no much larger clone lies one base off it. This sample was taken from a study of STAT3 mutations in large granular lymphocyte leukemia (dated by TCRdb to the late 2010s). Regarding the complete study: About half of the T-LGLL patients who underwent longitudinal sequencing carried canonical activating STAT3 mutations. One or more immunosuppressive therapy regimens were given to more than half of T-LGLL patients, and hematologic response was seen in under 50% of the treated patients. From an initial cohort of 207 LGL patients, eighteen representative T-LGLL cases were chosen for longitudinal sequencing of TCRbeta and STAT3. Serial deep sequencing of TCRbeta CDR3 and STAT3 was performed in patients with T-cell large granular lymphocyte leukemia to reconstruct clonal hierarchy and dynamics. As controls within the study, a couple of patients with natural killer LGL leukemia were also sequenced longitudinally. Each patient was sequenced at an average of about 4 time points, ranging from 2 to 8 samplings. Study-wide conclusions, independent of this receptor: The linking of therapy response to changes in TCR clonal burden was complicated by variable intervals between samplings and differing treatment regimens. Because no samples were available when a clone first appeared, clonal expansion was inferred from samplings taken at other points. All T-LGLL patients had at least one immunodominant TCRbeta clonotype, and roughly half had multiple immunodominant subclonotypes. In 6 of 18 patients, TCR clonotype switching occurred after therapy, and every newly emerging clone was STAT3 wild type. Several patients had a dominant TCR clone burden greater than the STAT3 mutant burden, which suggests that the STAT3 mutation arose secondarily within a clone that had already expanded. Persisting codominant clonotypes in some patients meant a small but highly pathogenic clone may have been missed.

TCRbeta libraries were sequenced on an Illumina MiSeq, and an average of around 41,000 productive templates per sample was obtained. Using multiplex PCR amplification, the immunoSEQ assay generated the TCRbeta CDR3 libraries. The authors processed their data as follows. Repertoire diversity was calculated as previously defined, and values close to 0 indicated extremely monoclonal samples. TCRdb took over this immuneACCESS table, retaining in-frame rearrangements with V and J assigned. Such tables are incomplete; in checked studies, under half of the missing clones stem from an unresolved V gene, and the remainder is unexplained. V and J calls and clone size are as listed in that table; D and trimming were resolved from the DNA. The sample contains 4,300 or so clones, around 83% of them found a single time. Over 75% of the sample rests with the top ten. The same DNA, extracted from blood mononuclear cells, served for both TCR sequencing and STAT3 sequencing.

The germline V gene specifies LGHNA as CDR1 and YSLEER as CDR2. The CDR3 measures 17 amino acids from cysteine to phenylalanine. The retained sequence is limited to the CDR3, 51 bases, with the frame set at the first base. Trimming at the junction amounts to 5 bases on V and 0 bases on J, and the germline ends lie 17 bases apart. Sequencing input: peripheral blood mononuclear cells. The clonotype originates from a man aged 35 to 55 with T-cell large granular lymphocyte leukemia. Some clones in this sample may be carry-over from other donors' samples. The age is the age at diagnosis. This receptor chain uses TRBV4-3 and TRBJ1-3; the D gene is perhaps TRBD1, on 5 matching bases. The CDR3 loop reads CASSGGGGRDSGNTIYF. The nucleotides are TGCGCCAGCAGCGGGGGGGGAGGGAGAGACTCTGGAAACACCATATATTTT.